This T cell receptor (beta chain) emerged from a study of CD4 and CD8 cells across lung adenocarcinoma regions. V shed 2 bases and J shed 13 bases, with 17 bases lying between them. Germline-derived CDR1 and CDR2 are WNHNN and SYGVQD (reference sequence). The CDR3 is 14 residues long. TCRdb reprocessed the PCR reads with MiXCR, giving one entry per CDR3 protein. The sample has 5,200 or so distinct CDR3 sequences; around 60% are singletons. Samples came from patients with localized non-small cell lung adenocarcinoma. This chain uses TRBV10-1 with TRBJ2-2; no reliable D call. Sequencing was carried out using CD4+ T cells from the center of a lung tumor. This TCR was sampled from a male donor with lung adenocarcinoma. The CD4 and CD8 labels of this study may be unreliable. The CDR3 loop is CASSEAVSTEALFF. The DNA of the CDR3 is TGCGCCAGCAGTGAGGCTGTGAGCACAGAGGCGCTGTTTTTT.